The sequence of this TCR beta chain was determined in a study of T cell changes during pregnancy in multiple sclerosis. The assay was immunoSEQ multiplex PCR, and TCRdb's table has in-frame clones only and misses some. The sample shows some 63,000 clones, roughly nine tenths of them seen only once. Between the trimmed V and J ends, which lost 0 bases and 8 bases, there was a span of 6 bases. The CDR3 is made up of 12 amino acids. CDR1 is SGDLS, CDR2 YYNGEE, per germline. Sequenced material: peripheral blood, taken before pregnancy. J is TRBJ2-1 and V is TRBV9; no firm D call. The clonotype was recovered from a female donor with multiple sclerosis, enrolled in a pregnancy study. For the CDR3, the DNA is TGTGCCAGCAGCGTAGTTCTTGATGAGCAGTTCTTC. Translating gives CASSVVLDEQFF. Combining the CDR3 with reference TRBV9 and TRBJ2-1 gives the whole variable domain DSGVTQTPKHLITATGQRVTLRCSPRSGDLSVYWYQQSLDQGLQFLIQYYNGEERAKGNILERFSAQQFPDLHSELNLSSLELGDSALYFCASSVVLDEQFFGPGTRLTVL.